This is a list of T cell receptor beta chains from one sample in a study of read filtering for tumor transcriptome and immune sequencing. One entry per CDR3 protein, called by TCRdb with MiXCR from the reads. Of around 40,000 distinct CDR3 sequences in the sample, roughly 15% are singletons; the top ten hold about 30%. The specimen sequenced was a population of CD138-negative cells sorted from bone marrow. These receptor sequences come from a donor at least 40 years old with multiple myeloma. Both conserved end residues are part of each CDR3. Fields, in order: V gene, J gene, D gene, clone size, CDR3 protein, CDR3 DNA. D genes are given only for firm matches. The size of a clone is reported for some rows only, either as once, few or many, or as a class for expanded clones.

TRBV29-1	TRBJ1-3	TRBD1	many	CSGTGTGNTIYF	TGCAGCGGGACAGGAACGGGGAACACCATATATTTT
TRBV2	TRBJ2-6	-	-	CASIPSASGAYVLTF	TGTGCCAGCATTCCGAGCGCCTCTGGGGCCTACGTCCTGACTTTC
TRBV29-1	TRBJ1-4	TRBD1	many	CSAIRDSEEKLFF	TGCAGCGCTATAAGGGACAGTGAAGAAAAACTGTTTTTT
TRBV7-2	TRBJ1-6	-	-	CASSFYNSPLHF	TGTGCCAGCAGCTTTTATAATTCACCCCTCCACTTT
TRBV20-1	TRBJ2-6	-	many	CSARAHPGANVLTF	TGCAGTGCTAGAGCCCACCCTGGGGCCAACGTCCTGACTTTC
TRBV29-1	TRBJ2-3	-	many	CSVTGQSTDTQYF	TGCAGCGTTACGGGCCAGAGCACAGATACGCAGTATTTT
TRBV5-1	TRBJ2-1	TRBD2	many	CASSPGLLAFLGSYNEQSF	TGCGCCAGCAGCCCGGGACTACTAGCGTTTCTGGGCTCCTACAATGAGCAGTCCTTC
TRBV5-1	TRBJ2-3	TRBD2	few	CASSLAASGSADTQYF	TGCGCCAGCAGCTTGGCGGCTAGCGGGAGCGCAGATACGCAGTATTTT
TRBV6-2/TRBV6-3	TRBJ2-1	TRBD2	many	CASSYYSGTTNEQFF	TGTGCCAGCAGTTATTATAGCGGGACCACCAATGAGCAGTTCTTC
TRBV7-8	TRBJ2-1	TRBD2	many	CASSAPGLAAYNEQFF	TGTGCCAGCAGCGCACCGGGACTAGCGGCCTACAATGAGCAGTTCTTC
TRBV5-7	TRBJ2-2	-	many	CASSLRQAERNTGELFF	TGTGCCAGCAGCTTACGCCAGGCCGAGAGAAACACCGGGGAGCTGTTTTTT
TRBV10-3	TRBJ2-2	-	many	CAISRDTGELFF	TGTGCCATCAGCCGAGACACCGGGGAGCTGTTTTTT
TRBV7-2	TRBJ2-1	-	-	CASSVGRPSSYNEQFF	TGTGCCAGCAGCGTGGGACGGCCGAGCTCCTACAATGAGCAGTTCTTC
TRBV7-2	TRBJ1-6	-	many	CASSFQSSYNSPLHF	TGTGCCAGCAGCTTCCAGAGCTCCTATAATTCACCCCTCCACTTT
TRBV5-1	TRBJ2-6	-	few	CASSLVLTGANVLTF	TGCGCCAGCAGCTTGGTCCTAACTGGGGCCAACGTCCTGACTTTC
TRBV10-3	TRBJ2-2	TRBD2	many	CAISEREAGGTGELFF	TGTGCCATCAGTGAGCGGGAGGCAGGAGGGACCGGGGAGCTGTTTTTT
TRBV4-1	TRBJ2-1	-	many	CASSQDRRGASNEQFF	TGCGCCAGCAGCCAAGATCGCCGGGGCGCATCCAATGAGCAGTTCTTC
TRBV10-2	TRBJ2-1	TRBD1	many	CASSESGQGYEQFF	TGCGCCAGCAGTGAGTCGGGACAGGGGTATGAGCAGTTCTTC
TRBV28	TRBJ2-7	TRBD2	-	CASSPPYSGRASTYEQYF	TGTGCCAGCAGTCCCCCCTATAGCGGGAGGGCCTCGACCTACGAGCAGTACTTC
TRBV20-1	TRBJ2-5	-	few	CSARDHQETQYF	TGCAGTGCTAGAGATCACCAAGAGACCCAGTACTTC
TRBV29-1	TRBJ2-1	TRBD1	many	CSVNTGQGHFF	TGCAGCGTCAACACGGGACAGGGCCATTTCTTC
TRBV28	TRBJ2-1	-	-	CASSLGTSYNEQFF	TGTGCCAGCAGCCTCGGGACTTCCTACAATGAGCAGTTCTTC
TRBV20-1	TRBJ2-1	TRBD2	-	CSATRPGTSMDEQFF	TGCAGTGCTACCCGACCCGGGACTAGCATGGATGAGCAGTTCTTC
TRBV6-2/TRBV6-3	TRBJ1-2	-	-	CASSYRQNYGYTF	TGTGCCAGCAGTTACCGGCAGAACTATGGCTACACCTTC
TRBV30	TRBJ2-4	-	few	CAWRDSRLAKNIQYF	TGTGCCTGGAGGGACAGCAGACTAGCCAAAAACATTCAGTACTTC
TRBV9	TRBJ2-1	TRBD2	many	CASSVDLAGSEQFF	TGTGCCAGCAGCGTAGACCTAGCGGGATCTGAGCAGTTCTTC
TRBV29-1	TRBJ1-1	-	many	CSHGENTEAFF	TGCAGCCACGGAGAGAACACTGAAGCTTTCTTT
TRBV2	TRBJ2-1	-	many	CASIPGPPYNEQFF	TGTGCCAGCATCCCGGGACCGCCTTACAATGAGCAGTTCTTC
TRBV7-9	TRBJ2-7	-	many	CASSPQELVSYEQYF	TGTGCCAGCAGCCCCCAGGAACTGGTGAGCTACGAGCAGTACTTC
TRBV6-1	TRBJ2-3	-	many	CASSWETDTQYF	TGTGCCAGCAGCTGGGAGACAGATACGCAGTATTTT